This passage covers 30 T cell receptor beta chains from one sample sequenced in a study of blood T cell repertoires in COVID-19. The protocol was immunoSEQ multiplex PCR, while the TCRdb copy is restricted to in-frame clones and leaves out a portion. The table includes approximately 250,000 clones, over 75% detected once. The sequenced sample was peripheral blood. Receptor source: a human donor in a cohort sampled during active COVID-19.

A remark on this clone: One end of the junction is discordant with germline, which a read error may explain. The V call is TRBV5-6, the J call TRBJ1-4; TRBD1 matches at 7 bases. CDR1 and CDR2 (germline): SGHDT, YYEEEE. The CDR3 is 13 amino acids. Written as DNA, the CDR3 is TGTGCCAGCAGCCAAGCAGGGGGTTCCACCTCCTATTTT. Its translation is CASSQAGGSTSYF.

This chain links TRBV7-9 with TRBJ1-1; 8 bases are shared with TRBD1. This CDR3 spans 13 amino acids. Germline V gene sequence: CDR1 SEHNR, CDR2 FQNEAQ (reference sequence). V was clipped by 6 bases and J by 5 bases; unmatched bases: 5. The CDR3 loop reads CASSPGTGTEAFF. The DNA for the CDR3 is TGTGCCAGCAGTCCCGGGACAGGAACTGAAGCTTTCTTT.

The J gene is TRBJ2-3, the V gene TRBV18; 7 bases fit TRBD2. Losses at the gene ends were 3 bases for V and 3 bases for J; bases not matched to a gene: 3. Germline V gene sequence: CDR1 KGHSH, CDR2 LQKENI. The CDR3 consists of 14 residues. DNA for the CDR3: TGTGCCAGCTCACCTCGACTAGCTACAGATACGCAGTATTTT. It is translated as CASSPRLATDTQYF.

The chain is built from TRBV5-6 and TRBJ2-7, with a possible D match to TRBD1 (7 bases). Germline CDR1 SGHDT, CDR2 YYEEEE. V was cut by 7 bases and J by 4 bases, with 18 bases left in between. This CDR3 spans 14 amino acids. The chain's CDR3 is CASYRGDGSYEQYF. Written as DNA, the CDR3 is TGTGCCAGCTACAGGGGAGACGGGAGTTACGAGCAGTACTTC.

The V and J genes are TRBV9 and TRBJ2-7, with TRBD1 matching 12 bases. Germline CDR1 and CDR2: SGDLS and YYNGEE. The V gene end was trimmed by 4 bases and the J gene end by 3 bases; junction bases not matched to a gene: 5. The CDR3 spans 15 residues. CDR3 bases: TGTGCCAGCAGCCCAGGGACAGGGGGCCTCTACGAGCAGTACTTC. It encodes CASSPGTGGLYEQYF. Full variable domain (outside the CDR3, taken from reference TRBV9 and TRBJ2-7): DSGVTQTPKHLITATGQRVTLRCSPRSGDLSVYWYQQSLDQGLQFLIQYYNGEERAKGNILERFSAQQFPDLHSELNLSSLELGDSALYFCASSPGTGGLYEQYFGPGTRLTVT.

CDR3 protein: CAGPFQSGVQETQYF. CDR3 sequence (DNA): TGTGCCGGCCCATTTCAGTCCGGGGTACAAGAGACCCAGTACTTC. V usage is TRBV21-1 and J usage is TRBJ2-5; TRBD2 is taken as the D call from the table, unchecked against the DNA. TRBV21-1 is a listed pseudogene. The CDR3 extends over 15 amino acids.

The J gene is TRBJ2-1, the V gene TRBV9, with TRBD2 identical over 7 bases. This CDR3 has 14 residues. The V gene's germline CDR1 is SGDLS and CDR2 YYNGEE. The ends lost 2 bases at V and 8 bases at J; junction bases unmatched: 7. CDR3 nucleotide sequence: TGTGCCAGCAGCGTCGGCGGGAGTATCGATGAGCAGTTCTTC. Translated: CASSVGGSIDEQFF.

This rearrangement joins TRBV5-8 to TRBJ2-2; D may be TRBD2 (5 bases). Germline CDR1 is SGHTS and CDR2 is YDEGEE. V dropped 6 bases and J dropped 6 bases, with 12 bases sitting between them. CDR3 length: 13 amino acids. The CDR3: CASIPRVPGELFF. For the CDR3, the DNA is TGTGCCAGCATCCCGAGGGTCCCCGGGGAGCTGTTTTTT.

This chain connects TRBV6-6 to TRBJ2-1; 7 nucleotides line up with TRBD2. The CDR3 runs to 15 residues. Trimming at V came to 7 bases and at J to 4 bases, leaving 10 bases not matched to a gene. Germline V CDR1 and CDR2: MNHNY, SVGAGI (reference sequence). The chain's CDR3 is CASTPGRGWYNEQFF. The CDR3 nucleotides read TGTGCCAGCACTCCAGGGCGGGGGTGGTACAATGAGCAGTTCTTC.

This chain links TRBV11-2 with TRBJ1-4, with D tentatively TRBD1 (6 bases). This CDR3 region has 12 residues. The germline V gene encodes CDR1 SGHAT and CDR2 FQNNGV. V was trimmed by 3 bases and J by 8 bases, leaving 7 bases between them. The CDR3 loop reads CASSFTGEKLFF. The CDR3 bases are TGTGCCAGCAGCTTTACAGGGGAAAAACTGTTTTTT.

The chain has TRBV2 and TRBJ2-2; the match to TRBD2 covers 13 bases. Trimming removed 6 bases from V and 3 bases from J; junction bases left unmatched: 4. Germline CDR1 and CDR2: SNHLY and FYNNEI. There are 16 residues in the CDR3. CDR3 protein: CASRRLAGGYTGELFF. The CDR3 coding sequence is TGTGCCAGCAGACGACTAGCGGGGGGATACACCGGGGAGCTGTTTTTT. The whole variable domain, filled in from reference TRBV2 and TRBJ2-2, reads EPEVTQTPSHQVTQMGQEVILRCVPISNHLYFYWYRQILGQKVEFLVSFYNNEISEKSEIFDDQFSVERPDGSNFTLKIRSTKLEDSAMYFCASRRLAGGYTGELFFGEGSRLTVL.

This clone was detected once. The rearrangement uses TRBV5-1 and TRBJ2-1, with D perhaps TRBD2 (6 bases). Germline CDR1 reads SGHRS; CDR2 reads YFSETQ. This CDR3 comprises 17 residues. The ends were cut back, 0 bases at V and 0 bases at J, with 13 bases in the middle. CDR3 in DNA: TGCGCCAGCAGCTTGGTCGGGCTAGCGCTCTCCTACAATGAGCAGTTCTTC. This sequence encodes CASSLVGLALSYNEQFF.

This clone turned up a few times. This chain uses TRBV4-1 with TRBJ1-5; a weak D match, TRBD1 (5 bases). The CDR3 is 17 amino acids. In germline, CDR1 is MGHRA, CDR2 YSYEKL. Trimming left V 1 base short and J 3 bases short, with 16 bases between. The CDR3 nucleotides read TGCGCCAGCAGCCAAGTTGACCTGGGGCTACTCAATCAGCCCCAGCATTTT. Translating gives CASSQVDLGLLNQPQHF.

The chain uses TRBV27 and TRBJ2-5; possible D gene TRBD1, 5 bases. CDR1 and CDR2 from the germline V gene are MNHEY and SMNVEV (reference sequence). The CDR3 has 13 amino acids. With 6 bases removed from V and 0 bases from J, the gap between germline ends came to 8 bases. The CDR3 coding sequence is TGTGCCAGCAGGAAGGGGAACCAAGAGACCCAGTACTTC. Amino acid sequence: CASRKGNQETQYF.

This sequence joins TRBV7-3 and TRBJ2-7; TRBD2 aligns across 7 bases. V lost 5 bases and J lost 2; bases outside the gene matches: 9. The CDR3 totals 15 residues. Per the germline V gene, CDR1 is SGHTA and CDR2 is FQGTGA. The CDR3 DNA follows: TGTGCCAGCAGCCATCGGGCTAGCGGCCCCTACGAGCAGTACTTC. Translated, it gives CASSHRASGPYEQYF. Using reference TRBV7-3 and TRBJ2-7 for the parts outside the CDR3, the full variable domain is GAGVSQTPSNKVTEKGKYVELRCDPISGHTALYWYRQSLGQGPEFLIYFQGTGAADDSGLPNDRFFAVRPEGSVSTLKIQRTERGDSAVYLCASSHRASGPYEQYFGPGTRLTVT.

The rearrangement uses TRBV19 and TRBJ1-5; 7 bases match TRBD1. The ends lost 1 base at V and 0 bases at J; junction bases unmatched: 3. The CDR3 runs to 16 residues. The germline V gene has CDR1 LNHDA and CDR2 SQIVND (reference sequence). The CDR3 coding sequence is TGTGCCAGTAGTATAGGACAGGGACGTAGCAATCAGCCCCAGCATTTT. This encodes CASSIGQGRSNQPQHF.

The chain has TRBV4-1 and TRBJ2-5; D gene unclear. Trimming left V 1 base short and J 2 bases short, with 11 bases between. This CDR3 contains 15 residues. Looked up from germline, CDR1 is MGHRA and CDR2 is YSYEKL. CDR3 nucleotide sequence: TGCGCCAGCAGCCAAGGTGGTACTCCTCAAGAGACCCAGTACTTC. Translation gives CASSQGGTPQETQYF.

The count of this clone is one. The chain recombines TRBV5-1 with TRBJ2-3; TRBD2 aligns across 9 bases. Germline CDR1 and CDR2: SGHRS and YFSETQ. The length of the CDR3 is 16 residues. The V and J ends lost 0 bases and 6 bases, in that order; junction bases with no gene match: 8. DNA for the CDR3: TGCGCCAGCAGCTTGGGGGCTAGCGGGGCCCAGGATACGCAGTATTTT. It encodes CASSLGASGAQDTQYF.

CDR3 sequence: CASSPAGGTDTQYF. CDR3 bases: TGCGCCAGCAGCCCGGCGGGAGGGACAGATACGCAGTATTTT. The chain links TRBV4-1 to TRBJ2-3, with TRBD2 matching over 9 bases. The CDR3 extends over 14 amino acids. V shed 4 bases and J 3 bases; nucleotides not matched to a gene: 2. The V gene's germline CDR1 is MGHRA and CDR2 YSYEKL.

J is TRBJ2-3 and V is TRBV5-1; D uncertain. The CDR3 consists of 13 residues. Germline CDR1 reads SGHRS; CDR2 reads YFSETQ. V lost 3 bases and J 2 bases, leaving 7 bases between the germline ends. The CDR3 DNA reads as TGCGCCAGCAGCTCAGAACCCACAGATACGCAGTATTTT. Translation: CASSSEPTDTQYF.

V gene TRBV5-6 combines with J gene TRBJ1-1; a possible D gene is TRBD1 (5 bases). V lost 0 bases and J lost 5, with 11 bases in between. This CDR3 contains 14 residues. The germline V gene has CDR1 SGHDT and CDR2 YYEEEE. The CDR3 here is CASSLARGGTEAFF. The DNA for the CDR3 is TGTGCCAGCAGCTTGGCGCGGGGCGGTACTGAAGCTTTCTTT.

The chain carries TRBV6-5 and TRBJ2-7; D may be TRBD1 (6 bases). Per germline, CDR1 MNHEY and CDR2 SVGAGI. The CDR3 runs to 15 residues. The germline V and J ends were trimmed by 5 bases and 6 bases, with 20 bases remaining between them. The CDR3 sequence is CASSHPWAGVIEQYF. CDR3 in DNA: TGTGCCAGCAGTCACCCATGGGCAGGGGTAATCGAGCAGTACTTC.

This clone came up once. The chain carries TRBV5-1 and TRBJ2-3, with 7 positions matching TRBD1. The CDR3 is 13 amino acids. Trimming cost V 3 bases and J 6 bases; bases outside gene matches: 4. The V gene's germline CDR1 is SGHRS and CDR2 YFSETQ. CDR3 nucleotide sequence: TGCGCCAGCAGCTCTGACAGGGTGGATACGCAGTATTTT. Its translation is CASSSDRVDTQYF.

On this clone itself: One end of the junction varies from germline; a read error may be responsible. This sequence joins TRBV7-7 and TRBJ2-3, with D unclear. This CDR3 is built from 15 residues. Germline V gives CDR1 SSHAT, CDR2 FNYEAQ (reference sequence). DNA for the CDR3: TGTGCTAGCAGCTTAGGCAGCGCCCTCACAGATACGCAGTATTTT. Residues: CASSLGSALTDTQYF.

The chain recombines TRBV4-1 with TRBJ2-3, with TRBD1 matching 7 bases. Germline V gene data show CDR1 as MGHRA and CDR2 as YSYEKL. V lost 4 bases to trimming and J lost 2 bases; unmatched junction nucleotides: 9. The CDR3 totals 16 residues. The CDR3 spells CASSPLGQRPTDTQYF. The CDR3 DNA is TGCGCCAGCAGCCCCCTGGGACAGAGACCCACAGATACGCAGTATTTT.

V and J are TRBV6-5 and TRBJ1-3; 8 nucleotides match TRBD1. This CDR3 is 15 amino acids long. The germline V gene encodes CDR1 MNHEY and CDR2 SVGAGI. V shed 4 bases, J shed 7 bases, and the junction held 9 bases outside the gene matches. The CDR3 sequence: CASSFKRTGLNTIYF. The CDR3 DNA is TGTGCCAGCAGTTTCAAACGGACAGGGCTGAACACCATATATTTT.

This rearrangement joins TRBV4-3 to TRBJ2-1; TRBD2 aligns across 8 bases. CDR1 and CDR2 (germline): LGHNA, YSLEER. The CDR3 length is 17 residues. The V segment lost 2 bases and the J segment 1 base; nucleotides outside the gene matches: 7. The CDR3, as DNA: TGCGCCAGCAGCCAAAGGGCGGGGGGACGTTCCTACAATGAGCAGTTCTTC. It translates to CASSQRAGGRSYNEQFF.

The rearrangement uses TRBV3-1 (or the pseudogene TRBV3-2) and TRBJ2-7, with D possibly being TRBD1 (5 bases). This CDR3 region has 18 residues. Trimming pared 7 bases from V and 5 bases from J, leaving 30 bases between. Germline V CDR1 and CDR2: LGHDT, YNNKEL (reference sequence). The CDR3 region is CASTFGPGQGRHFDEQYF. The CDR3, as DNA: TGTGCCAGCACCTTCGGTCCAGGGCAAGGACGTCACTTTGACGAGCAGTACTTC.

Here the CDR3 reads CSARTGGHNEQFF. The CDR3 DNA reads TGCAGCGCCCGGACAGGGGGTCACAATGAGCAGTTCTTC. The J gene is TRBJ2-1, the V gene TRBV29-1, with TRBD1 matching over 10 bases. Unmatched junction bases numbered 5, after V lost 7 bases and J lost 5 bases. CDR1 and CDR2 from the germline V gene are SQVTM and ANQGSEA. The CDR3 runs to 13 residues.

This clone occurred a few times. The chain recombines TRBV20-1 with TRBJ1-1; D is unresolved. This CDR3 comprises 9 residues. The V gene's germline CDR1 is DFQATT and CDR2 SNEGSKA (reference sequence). The CDR3, as DNA: TGCAGGGGCAACACTGAAGCTTTCTTT. Protein product: CRGNTEAFF.